This T cell receptor (beta chain) was sequenced for a study of T cell responses to AZD1222 COVID-19 vaccine. Findings and limits, study-wide: Most donors were white British and more were female, and clonal diversity was possibly underestimated. At 160-218 and 743-854, vaccine-associated CD4 TCRs were dominant, and they spanned spike.

Of note for this clone: Its antigen remains unknown.

The CDR3 has 15 residues. In germline, CDR1 is PRHDT, CDR2 FYEKMQ (reference sequence). With 1 base clipped from V and 7 bases from J, the junction kept 6 bases outside the gene matches. TCRdb's copy holds only in-frame clones and misses some; the assay was immunoSEQ multiplex PCR. The repertoire holds some 80,000 clones, with roughly 88% as singletons. The sample here was peripheral blood, taken on day 0 of MenACWY control vaccination. V is TRBV13 and J is TRBJ2-3; 9 nucleotides line up with TRBD2. The source is an adult in good health. The CDR3 DNA follows: TGTGCCAGCAGCTTAGAGGCTAGCGGGGATAATACGCAGTATTTT. Translation: CASSLEASGDNTQYF.